These 2 T cell receptor beta chains were all obtained from the same sample, sequenced in a study of monozygotic twins with inflammatory bowel disease. TCRdb re-called the 5' RACE reads; one entry per CDR3 protein, DNA not given. This table holds tens of thousands of distinct CDR3 sequences. Sequences were obtained from blood. The receptors derive from a human donor with ulcerative colitis or Crohn's disease, or a healthy co-twin of an affected twin (not recorded which).

The chain carries TRBV24-1 and TRBJ2-1; TCRdb indicates TRBD2, and absent DNA this call remains unverified. The germline V gene encodes CDR1 KGHDR and CDR2 SFDVKD. The CDR3 has 16 amino acids. The CDR3 sequence is CATSAAGSYKLNEQFF.

The chain is built from TRBV15 and TRBJ1-2; there is no DNA to check the TCRdb D call of TRBD1. Germline V gene sequence: CDR1 LNHNV, CDR2 YYDKDF (reference sequence). CDR3 length: 15 amino acids. CDR3 region: CATSRDGRWRLGYTF.